A single T cell receptor (beta chain) is shown here with its context. This CDR3 has 15 amino acids. Profiled with immunoSEQ multiplex PCR; TCRdb holds only in-frame clones, not every one. Altogether about 610,000 clones are present, roughly 90% being singletons, with the ten largest covering over 0.008%. The data originate from a study of shared T cell receptors in the human thymus. These sequences were also reported in another study, on human thymus T cells. That report adds: Finnish infants who were healthy and having corrective surgery for congenital heart defects made up the donors. Related studies noted strongly shared thymic repertoires across unrelated people.

The material sequenced was thymocytes. The sequence derives from a boy in the first two years of life with a congenital heart defect. The chain links TRBV21-1 to TRBJ2-5; the table calls TRBD1, which could not be checked here. TRBV21-1 is a pseudogene locus. DNA for the CDR3: TGTGCCAGCAGCAAAGGGGCGTGGGTATCAGAGACCCAGTACTTC. Residues: CASSKGAWVSETQYF.